A selection of T cell receptor beta chains follows, all from one sample in a study of shared clonotypes between healthy human individuals. The data were produced by immunoSEQ multiplex PCR, yet TCRdb's version contains in-frame clones alone and is incomplete. The table shows 2,500,000 or so clones, with about 90% occurring only once. Sequenced input: naive CD4+ T cells from PBMCs. Receptor source: a man between 18 and 35 years old in good health. Some clones in this sample may be carry-over from other donors' samples. CDR3s include the opening cysteine and the closing phenylalanine or tryptophan. D genes are given only for firm matches. Clone size appears in some rows only: once, few, many, or a class for an expanded clone.

J: TRBJ2-7; size: NA; D: NA; V: TRBV7-3; CDR3: CASSPINSYEQYF; DNA: TGTGCCAGCAGTCCCATTAACTCCTACGAGCAGTACTTC
J: TRBJ2-7; size: NA; D: TRBD2; V: TRBV18; CDR3: CASSPPGTRSYEQYF; DNA: TGTGCCAGCTCACCACCCGGGACTAGGTCCTACGAGCAGTACTTC
J: TRBJ1-1; size: NA; D: NA; V: TRBV6-5; CDR3: CASSDHTEAFF; DNA: TGTGCCAGCAGTGACCACACTGAAGCTTTCTTT
J: TRBJ2-3; size: NA; D: TRBD2; V: TRBV19; CDR3: CASSWSGIPDTQYF; DNA: TGTGCCAGTAGTTGGAGCGGGATCCCAGATACGCAGTATTTT
J: TRBJ2-1; size: NA; D: NA; V: TRBV10-3; CDR3: CAISVSSGSGVIGSYNEQFF; DNA: TGTGCCATCAGTGTCAGTTCAGGCTCCGGGGTTATAGGCTCCTACAATGAGCAGTTCTTC
J: TRBJ2-5; size: NA; D: NA; V: TRBV5-1; CDR3: CASSFMTPQETQYF; DNA: TGCGCCAGCAGCTTCATGACACCTCAAGAGACCCAGTACTTC
J: TRBJ2-2; size: NA; D: NA; V: TRBV6-1; CDR3: CASSEALGRAGELFF; DNA: TGTGCCAGCAGTGAAGCCCTCGGACGGGCCGGGGAGCTGTTTTTT
J: TRBJ1-2; size: NA; D: NA; V: TRBV5-3; CDR3: CARSLSSRAYGYTF; DNA: TGTGCCAGAAGCTTGAGCAGTAGGGCCTATGGCTACACCTTC
J: TRBJ2-1; size: NA; D: TRBD2; V: TRBV10-1; CDR3: CASSEDREGLEFF; DNA: TGCGCCAGCAGTGAGGATCGGGAGGGCCTTGAGTTCTTC
J: TRBJ2-3; size: NA; D: NA; V: TRBV7-6; CDR3: CASSLSGAGSTDTQYF; DNA: TGTGCCAGCAGCTTATCCGGGGCCGGGAGCACAGATACGCAGTATTTT
J: TRBJ2-4; size: NA; D: NA; V: TRBV28; CDR3: CASSFRGGGNIQYF; DNA: TGTGCCAGCAGTTTTCGAGGGGGAGGGAACATTCAGTACTTC
J: TRBJ2-7; size: NA; D: NA; V: TRBV5-1; CDR3: CASSTRGGTLAGSYEQYF; DNA: TGCGCCAGCAGCACCAGGGGAGGCACTTTGGCGGGATCCTACGAGCAGTACTTC
J: TRBJ1-2; size: few; D: NA; V: TRBV5-1; CDR3: CASSLAVGNGYTF; DNA: TGCGCCAGCAGCTTGGCGGTTGGCAATGGCTACACCTTC
J: TRBJ1-3; size: NA; D: NA; V: TRBV7-2; CDR3: CASSSIRGRGNTIYF; DNA: TGTGCCAGCAGCTCCATTCGGGGGCGGGGAAACACCATATATTTT
J: TRBJ2-1; size: NA; D: TRBD2; V: TRBV6-6; CDR3: CASSSSGRVTDEQFF; DNA: TGTGCCAGCAGTTCCAGCGGGAGGGTTACGGATGAGCAGTTCTTC
J: TRBJ2-7; size: NA; D: NA; V: TRBV30; CDR3: CAWDRDTLLSEQYF; DNA: TGTGCCTGGGACCGGGACACCCTGTTGAGTGAGCAGTACTTC
J: TRBJ1-3; size: NA; D: TRBD1; V: TRBV28; CDR3: CASSDKTGGKRNTIYF; DNA: TGTGCCAGCAGTGACAAGACAGGGGGCAAAAGAAACACCATATATTTT
J: TRBJ2-3; size: NA; D: TRBD1; V: TRBV7-8; CDR3: CASRTRVGTGRNTQYF; DNA: TGTGCCAGCAGGACTAGGGTTGGGACAGGGAGGAATACGCAGTATTTT
J: TRBJ2-2; size: NA; D: NA; V: TRBV5-1; CDR3: CASSSILTSTGELFF; DNA: TGCGCCAGCAGCTCCATTCTGACGAGCACCGGGGAGCTGTTTTTT
J: TRBJ1-1; size: NA; D: NA; V: TRBV5-5; CDR3: CASSLTVGGQGTEAFF; DNA: TGTGCCAGCAGCTTGACTGTGGGGGGGCAAGGCACTGAAGCTTTCTTT
J: TRBJ2-2; size: once; D: TRBD1; V: TRBV4-3; CDR3: CASSIAGGTDTGELFF; DNA: TGCGCCAGCAGTATTGCAGGGGGCACGGACACCGGGGAGCTGTTTTTT
J: TRBJ2-4; size: NA; D: TRBD2; V: TRBV18; CDR3: CASSPSGRAKNIQYF; DNA: TGTGCCAGCTCACCTAGCGGGAGGGCCAAAAACATTCAGTACTTC
J: TRBJ1-4; size: NA; D: NA; V: TRBV7-8; CDR3: CASSRRGLPNEKLFF; DNA: TGTGCCAGCAGCCGCCGAGGTCTCCCTAATGAAAAACTGTTTTTT
J: TRBJ2-3; size: NA; D: NA; V: TRBV5-4; CDR3: CASSEATDTQYF; DNA: TGTGCCAGCAGCGAAGCCACAGATACGCAGTATTTT
J: TRBJ1-4; size: NA; D: NA; V: TRBV5-6; CDR3: CASSYLQATNEKLFF; DNA: TGTGCCAGCAGCTACCTGCAGGCAACTAATGAAAAACTGTTTTTT
J: TRBJ2-7; size: NA; D: NA; V: TRBV2; CDR3: CASMRGGGSYEQYF; DNA: TGTGCCAGCATGCGGGGCGGAGGCTCCTACGAGCAGTACTTC
J: TRBJ2-7; size: NA; D: NA; V: TRBV5-6; CDR3: CASSSTRNPYEQYF; DNA: TGTGCCAGCAGCTCAACACGGAATCCCTACGAGCAGTACTTC
J: TRBJ1-5; size: NA; D: NA; V: TRBV5-1; CDR3: CASSLEQGSDQPQHF; DNA: TGCGCCAGCAGCTTGGAGCAGGGGAGCGATCAGCCCCAGCATTTT
J: TRBJ1-1; size: NA; D: TRBD1; V: TRBV11-2; CDR3: CASSEQQGTEAFF; DNA: TGTGCCAGCAGCGAGCAACAGGGGACTGAAGCTTTCTTT
J: TRBJ1-1; size: NA; D: NA; V: TRBV6-5; CDR3: CASSYSKQGWTEAFF; DNA: TGTGCCAGCAGTTACTCGAAGCAGGGATGGACTGAAGCTTTCTTT
J: TRBJ2-5; size: NA; D: TRBD2; V: TRBV7-2; CDR3: CASSLVVLAGGVQETQYF; DNA: TGTGCCAGCAGCTTAGTGGTGTTGGCGGGAGGGGTACAAGAGACCCAGTACTTC
J: TRBJ2-7; size: NA; D: NA; V: TRBV29-1; CDR3: CSVADRKDDERYF; DNA: TGCAGCGTAGCCGACAGGAAAGATGACGAGCGGTACTTC